The 7 T cell receptor beta chains below come from one sample, sequenced in a study of early T cells in non-severe SARS-CoV-2 infection. MiXCR was run by TCRdb on the 5' RACE reads, yielding one entry per CDR3 protein. The top ten hold roughly 8% of the sample, which has about 60,000 distinct CDR3 sequences, roughly a tenth seen once. The source material was whole blood. These receptors were collected from an adult who was a healthcare worker with PCR-confirmed SARS-CoV-2 infection or an uninfected control (not recorded which).

The chain couples TRBV28 to TRBJ1-4; tentatively, D is TRBD1 (6 bases). With 7 bases removed from V and 4 bases from J, the gap between germline ends came to 13 bases. This CDR3 is 14 amino acids long. Germline V gives CDR1 MDHEN, CDR2 SYDVKM. The CDR3 nucleotides read TGTGCCAGCACTCCTACAGGGAGTAATGAAAAACTGTTTTTT. Translating it yields CASTPTGSNEKLFF. Supplemented by reference TRBV28 and TRBJ1-4, the full variable domain reads DVKVTQSSRYLVKRTGEKVFLECVQDMDHENMFWYRQDPGLGLRLIYFSYDVKMKEKGDIPEGYSVSREKKERFSLILESASTNQTSMYLCASTPTGSNEKLFFGSGTQLSVL.

There are a few counts of this clonotype. This chain joins TRBV20-1 and TRBJ1-1, with D tentatively TRBD1 (6 bases). Trimming took off 5 bases at V and 1 base at J, with 8 bases between the two ends. The CDR3 loop spans 12 amino acids. Per the germline V gene, CDR1 is DFQATT and CDR2 is SNEGSKA (reference sequence). CDR3 sequence: CSAGQKNTEAFF. CDR3 DNA sequence: TGCAGTGCTGGACAGAAGAACACTGAAGCTTTCTTT.

This clonotype was observed a few times. The chain employs TRBV11-2 and TRBJ2-7, with D unclear. CDR3 length: 16 amino acids. The germline V and J ends were trimmed by 1 base and 4 bases, with 17 bases remaining between them. Germline loops: CDR1 SGHAT, CDR2 FQNNGV. The CDR3 DNA reads as TGTGCCAGCAGCTTAGGGACCGCAGCACGGTTTTACGAGCAGTACTTC. This encodes CASSLGTAARFYEQYF.

The table lists this clonotype with a few counts. The chain has TRBV3-1 and TRBJ1-1; 7 bases map to TRBD1. CDR1 and CDR2 from the germline V gene are LGHDT and YNNKEL (reference sequence). Germline trimming cut 3 bases from V and 4 bases from J; bases unmatched to any gene: 8. This CDR3 contains 15 residues. The CDR3 here is CASSHLGGYGTEAFF. The CDR3 bases are TGTGCCAGCAGCCATCTAGGGGGCTATGGCACTGAAGCTTTCTTT.

The sample holds many counts of this clonotype. J is TRBJ2-1 and V is TRBV18; the D call may be TRBD1 or TRBD2 (5 bases each). This CDR3 is built from 13 residues. Germline CDR1 KGHSH, CDR2 LQKENI. Trimming stripped 4 bases from V and 8 bases from J, with 12 bases between. CDR3 in amino acids: CASSRDRLDEQFF. CDR3 coding DNA: TGTGCCAGCTCACGGGACCGCTTGGATGAGCAGTTCTTC.

This clonotype was recorded many times. V is TRBV12-3 or TRBV12-4 and J is TRBJ2-3; 10 positions agree with TRBD2. V dropped 11 bases and J dropped 3; count of bases not matched to a gene: 5. The CDR3 is 13 amino acids. DNA for the CDR3: TGTGCCGGAGCGGGAGGGCCGACAGATACGCAGTATTTT. Encoded protein: CAGAGGPTDTQYF.

V usage is TRBV20-1 and J usage is TRBJ2-4; D may be TRBD2 (5 bases). The CDR3 is made up of 16 amino acids. Germline assignment: CDR1 DFQATT and CDR2 SNEGSKA (reference sequence). Trimming cost V 4 bases and J 6 bases, with 22 bases left between them. The chain's CDR3 is CSATPPSGARRNIQYF. The CDR3 nucleotides are TGCAGTGCTACCCCTCCGAGCGGCGCCCGTCGAAACATTCAGTACTTC.